This TCR beta chain came from a study of blood T cell repertoires in COVID-19. Overall study context: The origin of the acute and convalescent COVID-19 samples was the United States, Italy and Spain.

Libraries were prepared by immunoSEQ multiplex PCR; TCRdb keeps only in-frame clonotypes and omits some of them. This sample has around 72,000 clones, with around four fifths found just once. V was clipped by 3 bases and J by 2 bases, with 13 bases between them. The germline gives CDR1 LNHDA, CDR2 SQIVND (reference sequence). The CDR3 sequence is 16 residues long. This clone occurred once. The V and J genes are TRBV19 and TRBJ2-2; the D is unclear. The specimen was peripheral blood. This receptor was identified in a woman of 80 years or more with acute or convalescent COVID-19. The CDR3 loop reads CASSMAPISNTGELFF. Written as DNA, the CDR3 is TGTGCCAGTAGTATGGCTCCGATCTCAAACACCGGGGAGCTGTTTTTT.